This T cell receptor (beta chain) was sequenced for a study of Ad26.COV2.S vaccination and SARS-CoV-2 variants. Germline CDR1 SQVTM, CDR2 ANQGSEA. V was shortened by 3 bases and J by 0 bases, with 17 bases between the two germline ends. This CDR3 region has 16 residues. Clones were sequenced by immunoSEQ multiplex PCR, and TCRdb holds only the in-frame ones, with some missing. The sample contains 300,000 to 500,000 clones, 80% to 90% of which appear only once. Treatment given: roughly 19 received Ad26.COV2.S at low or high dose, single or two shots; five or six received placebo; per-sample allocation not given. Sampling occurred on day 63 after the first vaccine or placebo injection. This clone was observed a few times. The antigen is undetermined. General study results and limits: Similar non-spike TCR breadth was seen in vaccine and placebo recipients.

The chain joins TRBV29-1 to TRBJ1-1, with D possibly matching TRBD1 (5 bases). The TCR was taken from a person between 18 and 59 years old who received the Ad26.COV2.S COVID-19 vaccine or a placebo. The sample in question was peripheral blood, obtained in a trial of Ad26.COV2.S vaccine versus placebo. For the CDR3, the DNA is TGCAGCGTTGATTTTAGCCGGGGCCCAATGAACACTGAAGCTTTCTTT. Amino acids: CSVDFSRGPMNTEAFF.